This TCR beta chain derives from a study of T cells after yellow fever vaccination. Overall study context: Fractions low in cell number were prepared with SMART-Seq v4 Ultra Low Input.

This CDR3 spans 11 amino acids. The germline V and J ends were trimmed by 4 bases and 6 bases, with 6 bases remaining between them. Generation of TCR cDNA used 5'RACE template switching (which added a universal primer site and UMIs). Each CDR3 protein is one row after TCRdb ran MiXCR on the 5' RACE reads. The sample has more than 95,000 distinct CDR3 sequences; 7.4% are singletons. The sequencing used CD4+ T cells sorted from PBMCs, collected more than 8 days after the first yellow fever vaccination. The sequence was collected from a man between 18 and 29 years old who received the YFV17D yellow fever vaccine. The J gene is TRBJ1-2, the V gene TRBV23-1, with no clear D. TRBV23-1 is known as an ORF, though its function is uncertain. CDR3 sequence: CASSRRDGYTF. DNA for the CDR3: TGCGCCAGCAGTCGAAGAGATGGCTACACCTTC.